What follows are 14 T cell receptor beta chains derived from one specimen sequenced in a study of vaccination and CD4 T cells after COVID-19 (dated by TCRdb to the early 2020s). Receptor libraries were prepared by PCR. Sequencing relied on an Illumina iSeq 100. In-frame beta chains were kept once TCRdb had trimmed the public reads at Q25 with fastp and called clones with MiXCR. Rows are combined by CDR3 protein, so each entry shows the most common genes and DNA. This sample is represented by just over 20,000 distinct CDR3 sequences; around three fifths of them were singletons. The ten top clones hold around 1.1% of the sample. The starting material was CD4+ T cells from blood, obtained before SARS-CoV-2 vaccination. Receptor source: a human donor who had recovered from COVID-19.

The rearrangement links TRBV6-5 to TRBJ2-1; 11 nucleotides align to TRBD2. This CDR3 is built from 16 residues. J lost 5 bases, V lost 4 bases, and 7 bases had no gene match. Germline CDR1 reads MNHEY; CDR2 reads SVGAGI. The CDR3 bases are TGTGCCAGCAGTTCGAGGGGGGGACTAGCGGACAATGAGCAGTTCTTC. It encodes CASSSRGGLADNEQFF.

CDR3: CATSDYGVGVSNEQFF. In DNA, the CDR3 is TGTGCCACCAGTGATTACGGGGTGGGAGTCAGCAATGAGCAGTTCTTC. The rearrangement links TRBV24-1 to TRBJ2-1, with D perhaps matching TRBD2 (5 bases). Germline V lookup: CDR1 KGHDR, CDR2 SFDVKD. This CDR3 spans 16 amino acids. Trimming took 2 bases from V and 6 from J, leaving 16 bases between them.

V is TRBV19 and J is TRBJ2-7; D is unresolved. Germline V CDR1 and CDR2: LNHDA, SQIVND (reference sequence). This CDR3 has 14 residues. V was cut by 1 base and J by 5 bases, with 12 bases left in between. CDR3 sequence (DNA): TGTGCCAGTAGTATAGTCCTGGGGTACCACGAGCAGTACTTC. Its protein is CASSIVLGYHEQYF.

V gene TRBV19 combines with J gene TRBJ2-5; D unclear. Trimming cost V 3 bases and J 2 bases, with 7 bases left between them. Germline lookup yields CDR1 LNHDA and CDR2 SQIVND (reference sequence). The CDR3 has 13 amino acids. In DNA form, the CDR3 reads TGTGCCAGTAGTATTATGGGTCAAGAGACCCAGTACTTC. Translation: CASSIMGQETQYF.

This clonotype was found a few times. The J gene is TRBJ1-1, the V gene TRBV20-1, with no clear D. Germline V CDR1 and CDR2: DFQATT, SNEGSKA (reference sequence). The CDR3 loop spans 12 amino acids. V lost 3 bases, J lost 4 bases, and 9 bases lay in between. CDR3 bases: TGCAGTGCTAGTAACCGGCCCACTGAAGCTTTCTTT. It encodes CSASNRPTEAFF.

V is TRBV20-1 and J is TRBJ2-7; 12 bases align to TRBD2. Germline V gene data show CDR1 as DFQATT and CDR2 as SNEGSKA (reference sequence). The CDR3 is 16 amino acids. J gave up 4 bases and V 3 bases, and 10 bases lay outside the gene matches. The CDR3 reads CSASEVTSGSGYEQYF. DNA for the CDR3: TGCAGTGCTAGTGAGGTGACTAGCGGGAGTGGGTACGAGCAGTACTTC.

This clonotype turned up a few times. The rearrangement links TRBV11-3 to TRBJ1-6; no firm D call. Germline lookup yields CDR1 SGHNT and CDR2 YENEEA. This CDR3 comprises 13 residues. Trimming took 1 base from V and 8 from J, leaving 6 bases between them. The CDR3 is CASSLGIDSPLHF. The CDR3 nucleotides read TGTGCCAGCAGCTTAGGGATCGATTCACCCCTCCACTTT.

This sequence joins TRBV21-1 and TRBJ1-1; the table assigns TRBD1, which was not confirmed against the DNA. TRBV21-1 is shown as a pseudogene. This CDR3 is built from 21 residues. As DNA, the CDR3 is TGTGCCAGCAGCAAACAAATCGATCGACTGTACAGGACCGCGGGCAACACTGAAGCTTTCTTT. Protein product: CASSKQIDRLYRTAGNTEAFF.

The chain joins TRBV6-1 to TRBJ1-4, with 10 nucleotides matching TRBD1. V was pared by 4 bases and J by 4 bases, with 6 bases of the junction left unmatched. There are 16 residues in the CDR3. Germline CDR1 and CDR2: MNHNS and SASEGT. The CDR3 coding sequence is TGTGCCAGCAGTGTCCCAGGACAGGGGGTTAATGAAAAACTGTTTTTT. This gives the protein CASSVPGQGVNEKLFF.

The chain links TRBV6-2 or TRBV6-3 to TRBJ2-5; D not resolved. V lost 6 bases, J lost 9 bases, and 11 bases lay in between. This CDR3 comprises 11 residues. Per germline, CDR1 MNHEY and CDR2 SVGEGT. CDR3 nucleotides: TGTGCCAGCAGGGGAACTGGAGCCCAGTACTTC. This codes for CASRGTGAQYF.

V is TRBV5-1 and J is TRBJ2-2; 9 nucleotides match TRBD2. After removal of 0 bases from V and 5 bases from J, the junction contained 2 bases not matched to a gene. This CDR3 comprises 15 residues. Per germline, CDR1 SGHRS and CDR2 YFSETQ. CDR3 DNA sequence: TGCGCCAGCAGCTTGGGAGCGGGAGGAACCGGGGAGCTGTTTTTT. Translating it yields CASSLGAGGTGELFF.

The genes are TRBV6-5 and TRBJ1-1, with TRBD1 matching over 8 bases. This CDR3 has 16 amino acids. After removal of 1 base from V and 5 bases from J, the junction contained 9 bases not matched to a gene. From germline, CDR1 is MNHEY and CDR2 SVGAGI. This chain's CDR3 is CASSYYRTGLGTEAFF. DNA of the CDR3: TGTGCCAGCAGTTACTACCGGACAGGGCTAGGAACTGAAGCTTTCTTT.

The chain has TRBV7-9 and TRBJ1-3, with 8 bases identical to TRBD1. CDR3 length equals 14 residues. V dropped 7 bases and J dropped 2; count of bases not matched to a gene: 4. The germline V gene encodes CDR1 SEHNR and CDR2 FQNEAQ (reference sequence). As DNA, the CDR3 is TGTGCCAGCATTCCACAGGGGGCTGGAAACACCATATATTTT. It specifies CASIPQGAGNTIYF.

The rearrangement links TRBV27 to TRBJ1-2; D is ambiguous. The CDR3 covers 15 residues. Germline values: CDR1 MNHEY, CDR2 SMNVEV (reference sequence). V was clipped by 1 base and J by 0 bases, with 9 bases between them. CDR3 sequence: CASSLLGEANYGYTF. Written as DNA, the CDR3 is TGTGCCAGCAGTTTATTGGGTGAAGCTAACTATGGCTACACCTTC.